This entry describes one T cell receptor (beta chain). Antigen unknown. Combining iRepertoire HTBI primers with Arm-PCR of CDR3 regions, the authors built TCR beta libraries. MiXCR, applied by TCRdb to the multiplex PCR reads, yields one record per CDR3 protein. This table has 700,000 or so distinct CDR3 sequences, roughly 30% appearing once. The time point was: persistent/refractory GD, antithyroid drugs over 5 years with positive TRAb. Scientists built the TCR library using RNA that was extracted from PBMCs. The germline CDR1 and CDR2 sequences are SGHDT and YYEEEE. V was cut by 0 bases and J by 6 bases, with 13 bases left in between. CDR3 length equals 15 residues. The sample belongs to a study of regulatory T cells in long-lasting Graves disease. Whole-study findings and limits: Researchers examined only peripheral blood and not thyroid tissue. Newly diagnosed patients shared more than 750 public clonotypes; persistent patients shared approximately 2,900.

This TCR came from a female donor with Graves disease. Sequenced material: peripheral blood mononuclear cells (PBMCs), taken when the disease was refractory, from a patient treated with antithyroid drugs. V is TRBV5-6 and J is TRBJ1-5, with D tentatively TRBD1 (6 bases). The CDR3 loop reads CASSLASGAGQPQHF. The CDR3 DNA follows: TGTGCCAGCAGCTTGGCCTCGGGGGCAGGTCAGCCCCAGCATTTT.